Listed here is a single T cell receptor (beta chain). Antigen: not known. The record originates from a study of cytomegalovirus exposure and HLA in healthy donors. General study points: A list of roughly 180 TCR beta chains associated with cytomegalovirus was given. The TCR clusters that emerged in the first cohort tended, a later analysis found, to co-occur in the 120 or so validation repertoires. The CMV antigen specificity of a few CMV-associated chains was confirmed through in vitro analysis.

The CDR3 covers 17 residues. The V end was cut by 0 bases, the J end by 4 bases, with 13 bases between. Germline V gene sequence: CDR1 LGHNA, CDR2 YNFKEQ. Libraries were prepared by immunoSEQ multiplex PCR; TCRdb keeps only in-frame clonotypes and omits some of them. The table records 50,000 to 65,000 clones, approximately 89% of them present only once. The chain employs TRBV4-2 and TRBJ2-6; possible D gene TRBD1, 6 bases. The sequence derives from a woman aged 18 to 35 in good health and CMV-seronegative. Source material: PBMCs. Here the CDR3 DNA reads TGTGCCAGCAGCCAAGAAAGGGACACGGGAGGGGCCAACGTCCTGACTTTC. Translation gives CASSQERDTGGANVLTF.